Listed here are 18 T cell receptor beta chains from one sample, sequenced in a study of cytomegalovirus exposure and HLA in healthy donors. A multiplex PCR was run with 60 Vbeta primers and 13 Jbeta primers. Clones were read by immunoSEQ multiplex PCR, and TCRdb kept only the in-frame ones, dropping some. The sample lists 150,000 or so clones; more than 60% were seen once. Sequencing was done on a sample of PBMCs. Receptors originate from a woman aged 25-40 years in good health and CMV-seronegative.

This clone was detected only a few times. The V gene is TRBV11-2, the J gene TRBJ2-3; D is ambiguous. Germline V gives CDR1 SGHAT, CDR2 FQNNGV. V gave up 3 bases and J gave up 1 base, with 5 bases separating them. The CDR3 length is 13 residues. The CDR3 nucleotides read TGTGCCAGCAGCTTCTCAGGCACAGATACGCAGTATTTT. Translated: CASSFSGTDTQYF.

The J gene is TRBJ2-7, the V gene TRBV2; D is undetermined. The CDR3 has 11 amino acids. Germline V gene lookup returns CDR1 SNHLY and CDR2 FYNNEI. The V and J ends lost 6 bases and 5 bases respectively, with 8 bases between them. CDR3 in DNA: TGTGCCAGCAGGCGAGGCCACGAGCAGTACTTC. This gives the protein CASRRGHEQYF.

This clone was seen just once. The chain recombines TRBV6-6 with TRBJ1-5; D is possibly TRBD1 (6 bases). CDR1 and CDR2 from the germline V gene are MNHNY and SVGAGI (reference sequence). The V and J ends lost 6 bases and 4 bases respectively, with 13 bases between them. The CDR3 has 14 amino acids. CDR3 amino acids: CASSAKGGNQPQHF. Written as DNA, the CDR3 is TGTGCCAGCAGCGCAAAAGGGGGTAATCAGCCCCAGCATTTT.

This chain joins TRBV28 and TRBJ1-4; D remains ambiguous. V lost 6 bases, J lost 10 bases, and 15 bases lay in between. Germline CDR1 and CDR2: MDHEN and SYDVKM. The length of the CDR3 is 13 residues. CDR3 region: CASSPQREGKLFF. The CDR3, as DNA: TGTGCCAGCAGCCCCCAAAGGGAGGGAAAACTGTTTTTT.

The chain couples TRBV5-4 to TRBJ1-5; no clear D. The CDR3 extends over 13 amino acids. Germline assignment: CDR1 SGHNT and CDR2 YYREEE (reference sequence). V dropped 3 bases and J dropped 4 bases, with 8 bases sitting between them. The CDR3 DNA sequence: TGTGCCAGCAGCTACGAGCTTAATCAGCCCCAGCATTTT. Amino acids: CASSYELNQPQHF.

The chain couples TRBV7-8 to TRBJ2-1; weak D call: TRBD1 (7 bases). V lost 3 bases and J 6 bases, leaving 15 bases between the germline ends. The CDR3 loop spans 15 amino acids. The germline V gene has CDR1 SGHVS and CDR2 FQNEAQ. Written as DNA, the CDR3 is TGTGCCAGCAGCTTGCAGGGGGGCTGGGGCAATGAGCAGTTCTTC. This gives the protein CASSLQGGWGNEQFF.

The sample holds a few counts of this clone. In DNA, the CDR3 is TGTGCCAGCAGTGTATTCAGGACAGCTTCTTTGAACACTGAAGCTTTCTTT. It translates to CASSVFRTASLNTEAFF. This chain connects TRBV6-1 to TRBJ1-1, with D maybe TRBD1 (6 bases). This CDR3 is built from 17 residues. Trimming took off 4 bases at V and 0 bases at J, with 18 bases between the two ends. Germline lookup yields CDR1 MNHNS and CDR2 SASEGT.

The chain couples TRBV5-1 to TRBJ2-5, with 8 bases that match TRBD1. The J call may be wrong; the DNA end is better matched by TRBJ2-7. The CDR3 length is 14 residues. Germline assignment: CDR1 SGHRS and CDR2 YFSETQ. CDR3 sequence (DNA): TGCGCCAGCAGCGCTGGGACAGGCCGATACGAGCAGTACTTC. Residues: CASSAGTGRYEQYF.

The chain uses TRBV18 and TRBJ1-2; D gene ambiguous. The ends were cut back, 1 base at V and 6 bases at J, with 15 bases in the middle. The length of the CDR3 is 15 residues. Per germline, CDR1 KGHSH and CDR2 LQKENI. CDR3 protein: CASSPLSSPFDGYTF. CDR3 in DNA: TGTGCCAGCTCACCACTCTCGAGCCCCTTTGATGGCTACACCTTC.

The chain uses TRBV14 and TRBJ2-1; TRBD1 matches at 8 bases. Germline CDR1 SGHDN, CDR2 FVKESK. V lost 1 base, J lost 8 bases, and 7 bases stayed unmatched. The CDR3 sequence is 15 residues long. The CDR3 here is CASSQGQGAGDEQFF. CDR3 DNA: TGTGCCAGCAGCCAAGGGCAGGGGGCAGGGGATGAGCAGTTCTTC.

Only a few counts were recorded for this clone. This sequence joins TRBV21-1 and TRBJ2-2; TRBD1, the table's D call, was not compared with the DNA. TRBV21-1 is a pseudogene locus. The CDR3 runs to 23 residues. The CDR3 coding sequence is TGTGCCAGCAGCAAAGGCGGAGTACTCAGGGGTCGCGAAATTCAAAGAGGCACCGGGGAGCTGTTTTTT. Amino acids: CASSKGGVLRGREIQRGTGELFF.

This clone was seen a single time. V and J are TRBV2 and TRBJ1-5; D remains ambiguous. Germline lookup yields CDR1 SNHLY and CDR2 FYNNEI. The CDR3 runs to 18 residues. V was pared by 6 bases and J by 0 bases, with 21 bases between. The CDR3 DNA follows: TGTGCCAGCAGCCTGGAGGGCCAGCCGAAATATAGCAATCAGCCCCAGCATTTT. It yields the protein CASSLEGQPKYSNQPQHF.

The rearrangement uses TRBV2 and TRBJ1-6, with a weak D call TRBD1 (5 bases). Germline CDR1 is SNHLY and CDR2 is FYNNEI. This CDR3 contains 16 residues. V was clipped by 6 bases and J by 8 bases, with 20 bases between them. The CDR3 loop reads CASSGGERGGDSPLHF. In nucleotides, the CDR3 is TGTGCCAGCAGCGGCGGCGAAAGGGGAGGGGATTCACCCCTCCACTTT.

The chain is built from TRBV19 and TRBJ2-7, with 7 bases lining up with TRBD1. Germline values: CDR1 LNHDA, CDR2 SQIVND (reference sequence). The CDR3 runs 15 residues. The V and J ends lost 1 base and 0 bases, in that order; junction bases with no gene match: 3. Here the CDR3 reads CASSIGGGRSYEQYF. The CDR3, as DNA: TGTGCCAGTAGTATAGGAGGGGGCCGCTCCTACGAGCAGTACTTC.

This chain links TRBV19 with TRBJ2-7; TRBD1 might be the D (7 bases). CDR1 and CDR2 from the germline V gene are LNHDA and SQIVND (reference sequence). CDR3 length: 13 amino acids. Trimming cost V 3 bases and J 3 bases, with 9 bases left between them. CDR3 DNA sequence: TGTGCCAGTAGTATCCAGGGGGGCTACGAGCAGTACTTC. Amino acids: CASSIQGGYEQYF. The full variable domain, with the rest looked up from reference TRBV19 and TRBJ2-7, is DGGITQSPKYLFRKEGQNVTLSCEQNLNHDAMYWYRQDPGQGLRLIYYSQIVNDFQKGDIAEGYSVSREKKESFPLTVTSAQKNPTAFYLCASSIQGGYEQYFGPGTRLTVT.

This chain joins TRBV4-2 and TRBJ1-2; D is possibly TRBD1 (5 bases). The ends were cut back, 0 bases at V and 4 bases at J, with 9 bases in the middle. CDR3 length: 14 residues. The germline V gene encodes CDR1 LGHNA and CDR2 YNFKEQ. The CDR3 region is CASSQDLGAYGYTF. CDR3 nucleotide sequence: TGTGCCAGCAGCCAAGATTTAGGGGCCTATGGCTACACCTTC.

CDR3 DNA: TGCGCCAGCAGCTTCGGGGTAGCGCCAACAGATACGCAGTATTTT. It is translated as CASSFGVAPTDTQYF. The chain joins TRBV5-1 to TRBJ2-3, with a tentative D call TRBD2 (5 bases). Trimming took off 2 bases at V and 3 bases at J, with 13 bases between the two ends. Germline CDR1 SGHRS, CDR2 YFSETQ. The CDR3 totals 15 residues.

V usage is TRBV2 and J usage is TRBJ2-7; 8 bases fit TRBD1. With 2 bases clipped from V and 3 bases from J, the junction kept 3 bases outside the gene matches. CDR3 length: 14 amino acids. Germline CDR1 is SNHLY and CDR2 is FYNNEI. In DNA, the CDR3 is TGTGCCAGCAGTGAACGGGACAGGAACTACGAGCAGTACTTC. This gives the protein CASSERDRNYEQYF.